Below, 29 T cell receptor beta chains from the same sample are listed, as sequenced in a study of cytomegalovirus exposure and HLA in healthy donors. PCR used 60 Vbeta primers and 13 Jbeta primers. Clones were read by immunoSEQ multiplex PCR, and TCRdb kept only the in-frame ones, dropping some. The table has 150,000 to 200,000 clones, less than 90% seen once. The specimen sequenced was PBMCs. The source of these receptors is a male donor in good health and CMV-seropositive.

The V gene is TRBV5-1, the J gene TRBJ1-1; D is uncertain. The germline V gene encodes CDR1 SGHRS and CDR2 YFSETQ. V lost 0 bases to trimming and J lost 7 bases, with 4 bases between them. The CDR3 runs 11 residues. This CDR3 is CASSLDGEAFF. DNA of the CDR3: TGCGCCAGCAGCTTGGACGGTGAAGCTTTCTTT.

The V and J genes are TRBV4-1 and TRBJ1-6, with a possible D match to TRBD1 (5 bases). The CDR3 length is 16 residues. V lost 0 bases, J lost 12 bases, and 18 bases lay in between. Germline CDR1 and CDR2: MGHRA and YSYEKL. The CDR3 region has the DNA TGCGCCAGCAGCCAAGAAGCCCAGACAGACCTTAGACCCCTCCACTTT. Amino acid sequence: CASSQEAQTDLRPLHF.

The V and J genes are TRBV15 and TRBJ1-2; D is possibly TRBD1 (6 bases). The CDR3 runs to 15 residues. The germline V and J ends were trimmed by 6 bases and 5 bases, with 19 bases remaining between them. Germline V gene sequence: CDR1 LNHNV, CDR2 YYDKDF (reference sequence). This CDR3 is CATRGQGLPWYGYTF. In DNA, the CDR3 is TGTGCCACCAGGGGCCAGGGGTTGCCTTGGTATGGCTACACCTTC.

The V call is TRBV27, the J call TRBJ2-1; TRBD1 matches 11 bases. CDR1 is MNHEY, CDR2 SMNVEV, per germline (reference sequence). V trimming: 7 bases; J trimming: 1 base; junction bases outside the gene matches: 3. This CDR3 has 15 amino acids. CDR3 sequence reads: CASTRDRGSYNEQFF. For the CDR3, the DNA is TGTGCCAGCACCCGGGACAGGGGGTCCTACAATGAGCAGTTCTTC.

The J gene is TRBJ2-1, the V gene TRBV9, with TRBD2 identical over 8 bases. The ends lost 1 base at V and 6 bases at J; junction bases unmatched: 6. CDR1 and CDR2 from the germline V gene are SGDLS and YYNGEE. The CDR3 totals 15 residues. CDR3 sequence: CASSVLAGTTNEQFF. CDR3 DNA sequence: TGTGCCAGCAGCGTACTAGCGGGTACCACCAATGAGCAGTTCTTC.

Here the CDR3 reads CASSVGVAGVVGYEQFF. The CDR3 nucleotides read TGTGCCAGCAGCGTAGGGGTAGCGGGAGTGGTAGGCTATGAGCAGTTCTTC. This rearrangement joins TRBV9 to TRBJ2-1, with 9 bases lining up with TRBD2. The junction had 12 bases not matched to a gene; V was cut back by 0 bases and J by 8 bases. This CDR3 has 17 residues. Germline CDR1 reads SGDLS; CDR2 reads YYNGEE.

The rearrangement uses TRBV15 and TRBJ2-5, with 16 bases fitting TRBD2. This CDR3 region has 19 residues. Germline loops: CDR1 LNHNV, CDR2 YYDKDF (reference sequence). The V and J ends lost 1 base and 5 bases, in that order; junction bases with no gene match: 10. As DNA, the CDR3 is TGTGCCACCAGCAGAGGAGGGACTAGCGGGAGGGCCCCCTGGGAGACCCAGTACTTC. Amino acids: CATSRGGTSGRAPWETQYF.

This chain connects TRBV19 to TRBJ1-1, with a possible D match to TRBD1 (5 bases). This CDR3 contains 13 residues. Trimming stripped 7 bases from V and 1 base from J, with 10 bases between. Germline CDR1 and CDR2: LNHDA and SQIVND (reference sequence). In DNA form, the CDR3 reads TGTGCCAGTACTCCCCAGGGGAACACTGAAGCTTTCTTT. Residues: CASTPQGNTEAFF.

This rearrangement joins TRBV28 to TRBJ2-7; 7 bases match TRBD1. V shed 2 bases and J 3 bases; nucleotides not matched to a gene: 7. Per the germline V gene, CDR1 is MDHEN and CDR2 is SYDVKM. The CDR3 consists of 15 residues. Written as DNA, the CDR3 is TGTGCCAGCAGTTTAGGTCTCCACAGGGGCTACGAGCAGTACTTC. Protein sequence: CASSLGLHRGYEQYF.

The sample holds one count of this clone. The chain combines TRBV30 with TRBJ1-3; unclear D gene. Deletions cut 1 base from V and 3 bases from J, with 7 bases between. The CDR3 contains 13 residues. Germline loops: CDR1 GTSNPN, CDR2 SVGIG (reference sequence). The CDR3 is CAWSGGFGNTIYF. CDR3 in DNA: TGTGCCTGGAGTGGAGGGTTTGGAAACACCATATATTTT.

The rearrangement links TRBV19 to TRBJ1-1, with TRBD1 identical over 7 bases. Germline loops: CDR1 LNHDA, CDR2 SQIVND (reference sequence). V shed 6 bases, J shed 5 bases, and the junction held 6 bases outside the gene matches. CDR3 length: 13 amino acids. The CDR3 region has the DNA TGTGCCAGTAGCCCGACAGGGTTGACTGAAGCTTTCTTT. Its translation is CASSPTGLTEAFF.

This clone was detected once. DNA for the CDR3: TGCGCCAGCAGCTCAACTAGCGGCCAAGAGACCCAGTACTTC. It translates to CASSSTSGQETQYF. V and J are TRBV5-1 and TRBJ2-5; TRBD2 matches at 8 bases. Germline values: CDR1 SGHRS, CDR2 YFSETQ. Germline trimming cut 3 bases from V and 1 base from J; bases unmatched to any gene: 2. The CDR3 covers 14 residues.

The rearrangement joins TRBV13 to TRBJ2-5; D possibly corresponds to TRBD1 (6 bases). V dropped 5 bases and J dropped 4 bases, with 17 bases sitting between them. The germline V gene has CDR1 PRHDT and CDR2 FYEKMQ (reference sequence). This CDR3 has 15 residues. The CDR3 DNA follows: TGTGCCAGCAGCCCCGCGCTCCAGGGGAGAGAGACCCAGTACTTC. As protein: CASSPALQGRETQYF.

This chain links TRBV6-1 with TRBJ1-5, with 10 bases fitting TRBD1. CDR1 is MNHNS, CDR2 SASEGT, per germline. The CDR3 length is 17 residues. V shed 0 bases and J 7 bases; nucleotides not matched to a gene: 9. The CDR3 nucleotides are TGTGCCAGCAGTGAAGCCGTGGGACAGGGGTTTTTGCAGCCCCAGCATTTT. It translates to CASSEAVGQGFLQPQHF.

This clone was detected a few times. J is TRBJ2-7 and V is TRBV18; tentative D call: TRBD1 (6 bases). Germline V gene data show CDR1 as KGHSH and CDR2 as LQKENI. The CDR3 runs 15 residues. The germline V and J ends were trimmed by 3 bases and 5 bases, with 17 bases remaining between them. CDR3 coding DNA: TGTGCCAGCTCACCTAGACAGGACTCCTTGAACGAGCAGTACTTC. It yields the protein CASSPRQDSLNEQYF.

This rearrangement joins TRBV10-3 to TRBJ2-5, with 11 bases fitting TRBD2. The CDR3 runs to 13 residues. J gave up 5 bases and V 11 bases, and 7 bases lay outside the gene matches. Germline CDR1 is ENHRY and CDR2 is SYGVKD. The CDR3 is CAVTSSGRETQYF. In DNA form, the CDR3 reads TGTGCCGTCACATCTAGCGGGAGGGAGACCCAGTACTTC.

The chain couples TRBV14 to TRBJ1-3, with D unclear. The CDR3 covers 15 residues. Germline V CDR1 and CDR2: SGHDN, FVKESK. The germline V and J ends were trimmed by 6 bases and 0 bases, with 12 bases remaining between them. For the CDR3, the DNA is TGTGCCAGCAGTCCTAGGAGGTACTCTGGAAACACCATATATTTT. Translated, it gives CASSPRRYSGNTIYF.

This clone was counted a single time. The DNA for the CDR3 is TGTGCCAGCCTCGAGGACAGATTTAACTATGGCTACACCTTC. Translation: CASLEDRFNYGYTF. V is TRBV25-1 and J is TRBJ1-2, with D possibly being TRBD1 (6 bases). Germline V gives CDR1 MGHDK, CDR2 SYGVNS. The CDR3 has 14 residues. The V and J ends lost 8 bases and 1 base respectively, with 14 bases between them.

This chain uses TRBV25-1 with TRBJ2-2; TRBD2 matches at 7 bases. There are 15 residues in the CDR3. The junction had 7 bases not matched to a gene; V was cut back by 7 bases and J by 2 bases. CDR1 is MGHDK and CDR2 is SYGVNS in the germline V gene. For the CDR3, the DNA is TGTGCCAGCACCGGAGGGACTATTAACACCGGGGAGCTGTTTTTT. The encoded protein is CASTGGTINTGELFF.

The chain employs TRBV28 and TRBJ1-1; 7 nucleotides match TRBD1. Germline trimming cut 8 bases from V and 5 bases from J; bases unmatched to any gene: 11. This CDR3 is built from 14 residues. The germline gives CDR1 MDHEN, CDR2 SYDVKM. The DNA for the CDR3 is TGTGCCAGCTACAGGGGATCCGGGCGGACTGAAGCTTTCTTT. It specifies CASYRGSGRTEAFF.

The chain joins TRBV10-3 to TRBJ2-7; the D gene is possibly TRBD1 (6 bases). This CDR3 has 15 residues. The germline V gene has CDR1 ENHRY and CDR2 SYGVKD. Between the trimmed V and J ends, which lost 0 bases and 2 bases, there was a span of 11 bases. CDR3 nucleotide sequence: TGTGCCATCAGTGAGTCCGGTAAGGGGGCCTACGAGCAGTACTTC. Translated: CAISESGKGAYEQYF.

The chain employs TRBV15 and TRBJ1-5; 8 bases are a match to TRBD1. With 7 bases clipped from V and 6 bases from J, the junction kept 5 bases outside the gene matches. The CDR3 runs 13 residues. Looked up from germline, CDR1 is LNHNV and CDR2 is YYDKDF (reference sequence). CDR3 protein: CATNNDRGQPQHF. Written as DNA, the CDR3 is TGTGCCACCAACAATGACAGGGGTCAGCCCCAGCATTTT.

This clone is labeled as medium-sized. This chain uses TRBV25-1 with TRBJ2-2, with TRBD2 identical over 14 bases. V gave up 4 bases and J gave up 3 bases; unmatched junction bases: 1. The CDR3 extends over 16 amino acids. Germline V gene lookup returns CDR1 MGHDK and CDR2 SYGVNS. The CDR3 sequence is CASSGLAGGYTGELFF. The CDR3 DNA is TGTGCCAGCAGTGGACTAGCGGGAGGGTACACCGGGGAGCTGTTTTTT.

The rearrangement joins TRBV11-2 to TRBJ1-3; D ambiguous. The germline V and J ends were trimmed by 0 bases and 0 bases, with 6 bases remaining between them. The CDR3 contains 15 residues. Germline loops: CDR1 SGHAT, CDR2 FQNNGV. The DNA for the CDR3 is TGTGCCAGCAGCTTAGAGATGAGCTCTGGAAACACCATATATTTT. Translation: CASSLEMSSGNTIYF.

This chain uses TRBV4-2 with TRBJ2-7, with D possibly being TRBD2 (5 bases). The CDR3 spans 16 residues. CDR1 and CDR2 (germline): LGHNA, YNFKEQ. V was shortened by 4 bases and J by 5 bases, with 21 bases between the two germline ends. The chain's CDR3 is CASSPPRVGLSDEQYF. The CDR3, as DNA: TGTGCCAGCAGCCCTCCCCGGGTGGGTCTTAGCGACGAGCAGTACTTC.

This clone occurred a few times. V gene TRBV5-6 combines with J gene TRBJ1-4; no reliable D call. Germline V CDR1 and CDR2: SGHDT, YYEEEE. This CDR3 is built from 14 residues. V lost 4 bases, J lost 8 bases, and 15 bases lay in between. The CDR3 spells CASSPGVGDEKLFF. In nucleotides, the CDR3 is TGTGCCAGCAGCCCCGGGGTGGGTGACGAAAAACTGTTTTTT.

The chain links TRBV21-1 to TRBJ2-5; the listed D gene, TRBD1, was not tested against the DNA. TRBV21-1 is designated a pseudogene. The CDR3 spans 18 residues. Here the CDR3 DNA reads TGTGCCAGCAGCAAAGTATATCGGGACGAAGGGGGCAAAGAGACCCAGTACTTC. This codes for CASSKVYRDEGGKETQYF.

The chain carries TRBV11-2 and TRBJ1-6; 10 nucleotides agree with TRBD1. The V gene's germline CDR1 is SGHAT and CDR2 FQNNGV. This CDR3 has 16 residues. Trimming cost V 4 bases and J 10 bases; bases outside gene matches: 10. CDR3 sequence: CASSWVRDRGGSPLHF. The CDR3 bases are TGTGCCAGCAGCTGGGTCAGGGACAGGGGAGGATCACCCCTCCACTTT. The whole variable domain, remainder taken from reference TRBV11-2 and TRBJ1-6, is EAGVAQSPRYKIIEKRQSVAFWCNPISGHATLYWYQQILGQGPKLLIQFQNNGVVDDSQLPKDRFSAERLKGVDSTLKIQPAKLEDSAVYLCASSWVRDRGGSPLHFGNGTRLTVT.

This clone was counted between two and nine times. The chain carries TRBV5-1 and TRBJ2-3; D possibly corresponds to TRBD2 (6 bases). The V end was cut by 5 bases, the J end by 2 bases, with 24 bases between. The CDR3 runs to 18 residues. The germline CDR1 and CDR2 sequences are SGHRS and YFSETQ. The CDR3 loop is CASRHPRGRSGPTDTQYF. The CDR3 DNA reads as TGCGCCAGCAGGCACCCCCGAGGGAGGAGCGGCCCCACAGATACGCAGTATTTT.